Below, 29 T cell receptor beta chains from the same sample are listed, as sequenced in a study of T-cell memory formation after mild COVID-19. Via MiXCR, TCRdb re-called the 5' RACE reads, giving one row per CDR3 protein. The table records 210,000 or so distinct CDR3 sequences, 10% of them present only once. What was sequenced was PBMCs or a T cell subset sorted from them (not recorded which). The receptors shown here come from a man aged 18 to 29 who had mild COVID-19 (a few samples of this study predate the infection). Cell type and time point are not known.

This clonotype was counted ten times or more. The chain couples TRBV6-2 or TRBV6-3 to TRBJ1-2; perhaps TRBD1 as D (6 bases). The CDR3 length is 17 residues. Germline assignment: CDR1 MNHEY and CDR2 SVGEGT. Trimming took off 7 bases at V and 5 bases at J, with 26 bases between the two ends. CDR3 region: CASNDQRDTLKGYGYTF. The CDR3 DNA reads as TGTGCCAGCAACGACCAGCGGGACACCCTTAAGGGGTATGGCTACACCTTC.

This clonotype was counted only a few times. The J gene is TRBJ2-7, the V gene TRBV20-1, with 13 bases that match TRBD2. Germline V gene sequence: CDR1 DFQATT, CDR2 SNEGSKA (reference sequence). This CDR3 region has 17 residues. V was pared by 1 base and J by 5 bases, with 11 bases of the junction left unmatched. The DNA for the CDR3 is TGCAGTGCTAGAGCCGGACTAGCGGGGGCCAAAGGGAACGAGCAGTACTTC. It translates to CSARAGLAGAKGNEQYF.

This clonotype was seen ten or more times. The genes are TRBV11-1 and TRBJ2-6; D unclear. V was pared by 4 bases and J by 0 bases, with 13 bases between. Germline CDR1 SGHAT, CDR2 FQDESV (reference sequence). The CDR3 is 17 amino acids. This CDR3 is CASSSFQYGSGANVLTF. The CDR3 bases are TGTGCCAGCAGCTCCTTCCAGTACGGCTCTGGGGCCAACGTCCTGACTTTC.

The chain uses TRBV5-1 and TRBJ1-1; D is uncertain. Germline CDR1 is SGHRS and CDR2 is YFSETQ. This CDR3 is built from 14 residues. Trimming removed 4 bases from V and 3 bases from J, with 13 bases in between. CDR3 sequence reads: CASSLGLSDTEAFF. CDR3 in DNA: TGCGCCAGCAGCCTAGGGTTGTCGGACACTGAAGCTTTCTTT.

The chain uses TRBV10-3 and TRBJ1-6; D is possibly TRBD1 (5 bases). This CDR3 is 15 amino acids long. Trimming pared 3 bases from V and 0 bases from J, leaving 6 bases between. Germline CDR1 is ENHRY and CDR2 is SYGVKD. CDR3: CAISERGSYNSPLHF. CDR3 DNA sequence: TGTGCCATCAGTGAAAGGGGCTCCTATAATTCACCCCTCCACTTT.

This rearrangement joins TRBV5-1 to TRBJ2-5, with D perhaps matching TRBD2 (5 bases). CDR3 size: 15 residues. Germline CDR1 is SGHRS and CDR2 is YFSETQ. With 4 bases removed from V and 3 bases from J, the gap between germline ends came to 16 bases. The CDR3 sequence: CASSPRPGIKETQYF. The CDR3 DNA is TGCGCCAGCAGCCCGCGTCCCGGGATTAAAGAGACCCAGTACTTC.

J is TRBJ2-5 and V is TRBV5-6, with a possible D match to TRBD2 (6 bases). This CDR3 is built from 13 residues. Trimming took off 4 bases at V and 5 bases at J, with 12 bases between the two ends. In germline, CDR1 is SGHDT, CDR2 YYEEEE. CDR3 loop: CASSKGLPETQYF. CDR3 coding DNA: TGTGCCAGCAGCAAGGGACTGCCGGAGACCCAGTACTTC.

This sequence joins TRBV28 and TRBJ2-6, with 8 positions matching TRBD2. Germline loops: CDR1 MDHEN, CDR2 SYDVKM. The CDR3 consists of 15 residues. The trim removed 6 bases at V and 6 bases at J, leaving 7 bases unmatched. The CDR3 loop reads CASSSLRGAANVLTF. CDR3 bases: TGTGCCAGCAGCTCCCTGCGGGGGGCGGCCAACGTCCTGACTTTC.

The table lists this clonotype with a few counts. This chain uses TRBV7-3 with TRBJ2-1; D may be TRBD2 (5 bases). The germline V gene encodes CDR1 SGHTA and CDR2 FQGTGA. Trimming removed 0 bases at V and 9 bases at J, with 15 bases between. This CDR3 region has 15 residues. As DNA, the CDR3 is TGTGCCAGCAGCTTAACCCCCTCCACTAGTGGTGAGCAGTTCTTC. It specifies CASSLTPSTSGEQFF.

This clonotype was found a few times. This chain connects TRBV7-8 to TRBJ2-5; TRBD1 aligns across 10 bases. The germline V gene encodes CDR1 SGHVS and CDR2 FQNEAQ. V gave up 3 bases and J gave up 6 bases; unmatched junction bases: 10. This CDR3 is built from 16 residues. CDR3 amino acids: CASSFSRQGAMKTQYF. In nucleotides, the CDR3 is TGTGCCAGCAGCTTTTCGAGACAGGGGGCAATGAAGACCCAGTACTTC.

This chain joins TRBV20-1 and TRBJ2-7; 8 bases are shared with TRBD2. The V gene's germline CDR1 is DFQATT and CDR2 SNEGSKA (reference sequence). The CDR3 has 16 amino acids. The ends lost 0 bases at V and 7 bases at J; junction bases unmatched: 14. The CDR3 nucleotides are TGCAGTGCTAGAGATCCGGGAGGGACATCCCCGTGGGAGCAGTACGTC. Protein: CSARDPGGTSPWEQYV.

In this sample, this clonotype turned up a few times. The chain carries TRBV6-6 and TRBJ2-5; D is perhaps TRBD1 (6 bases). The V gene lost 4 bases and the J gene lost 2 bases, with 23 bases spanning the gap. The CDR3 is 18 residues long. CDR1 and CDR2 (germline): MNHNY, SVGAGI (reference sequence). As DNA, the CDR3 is TGTGCCAGCAGTTCGTCTTACAGGGAACTGACGGCTCAAGAGACCCAGTACTTC. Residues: CASSSSYRELTAQETQYF.

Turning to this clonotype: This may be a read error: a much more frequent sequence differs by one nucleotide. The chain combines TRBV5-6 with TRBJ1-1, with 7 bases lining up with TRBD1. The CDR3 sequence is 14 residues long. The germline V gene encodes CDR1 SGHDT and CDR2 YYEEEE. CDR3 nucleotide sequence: TGTGCCAACAGCTTCGTAAGAACGGACAGGGAAGCTTTCTTT. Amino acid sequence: CANSFVRTDREAFF.

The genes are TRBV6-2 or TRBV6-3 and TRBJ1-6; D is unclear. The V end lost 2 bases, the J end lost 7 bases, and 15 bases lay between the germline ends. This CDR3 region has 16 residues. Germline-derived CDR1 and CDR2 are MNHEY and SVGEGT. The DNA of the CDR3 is TGTGCCAGCAGTTACCACGAACGGACTGAGAATTCACCCCTCCACTTT. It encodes CASSYHERTENSPLHF.

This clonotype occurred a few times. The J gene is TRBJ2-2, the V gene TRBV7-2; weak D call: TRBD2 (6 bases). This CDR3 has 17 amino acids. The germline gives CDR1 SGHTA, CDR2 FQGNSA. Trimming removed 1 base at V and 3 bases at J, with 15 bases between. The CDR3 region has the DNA TGTGCCAGCAGCTTAGGGCGGAGGGGTAGGGACACCGGGGAGCTGTTTTTT. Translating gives CASSLGRRGRDTGELFF.

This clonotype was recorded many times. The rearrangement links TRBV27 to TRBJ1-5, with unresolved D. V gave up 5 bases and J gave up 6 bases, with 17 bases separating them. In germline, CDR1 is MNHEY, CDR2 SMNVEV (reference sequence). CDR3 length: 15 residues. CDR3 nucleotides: TGTGCCAGCAGTCTCTCCGGAGGGAGGCGTCAGCCCCAGCATTTT. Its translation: CASSLSGGRRQPQHF.

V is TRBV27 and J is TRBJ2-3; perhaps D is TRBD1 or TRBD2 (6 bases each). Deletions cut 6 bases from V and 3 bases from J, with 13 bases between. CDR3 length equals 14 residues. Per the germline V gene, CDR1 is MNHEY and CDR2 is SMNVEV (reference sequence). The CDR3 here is CASSPTRGTDTQYF. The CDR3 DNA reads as TGTGCCAGCAGCCCGACTAGGGGGACAGATACGCAGTATTTT.

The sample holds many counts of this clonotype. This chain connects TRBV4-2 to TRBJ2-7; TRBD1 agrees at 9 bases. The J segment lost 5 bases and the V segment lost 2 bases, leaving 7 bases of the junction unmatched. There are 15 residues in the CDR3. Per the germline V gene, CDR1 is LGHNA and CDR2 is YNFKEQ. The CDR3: CASSQLGTGLHEQYF. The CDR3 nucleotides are TGTGCCAGCAGCCAACTTGGGACAGGGCTCCACGAGCAGTACTTC.

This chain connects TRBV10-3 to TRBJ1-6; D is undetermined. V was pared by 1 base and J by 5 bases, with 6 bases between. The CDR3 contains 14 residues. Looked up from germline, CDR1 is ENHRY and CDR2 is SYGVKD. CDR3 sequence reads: CAISEFGDNSPLHF. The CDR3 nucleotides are TGTGCCATCAGTGAGTTTGGCGATAATTCACCCCTCCACTTT.

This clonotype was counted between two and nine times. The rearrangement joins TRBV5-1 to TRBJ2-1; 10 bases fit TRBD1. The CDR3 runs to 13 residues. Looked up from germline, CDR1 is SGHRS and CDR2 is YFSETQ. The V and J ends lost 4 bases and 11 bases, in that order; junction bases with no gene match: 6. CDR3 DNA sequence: TGCGCCAGCAGCGGGACAGGGGAGGGAAAGCAGTTCTTC. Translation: CASSGTGEGKQFF.

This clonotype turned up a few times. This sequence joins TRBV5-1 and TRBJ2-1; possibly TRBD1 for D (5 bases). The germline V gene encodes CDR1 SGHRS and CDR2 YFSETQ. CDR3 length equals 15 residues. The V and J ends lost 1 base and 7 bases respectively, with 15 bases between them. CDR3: CASSLIGAQGNEQFF. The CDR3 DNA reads TGCGCCAGCAGCTTGATAGGGGCTCAAGGGAATGAGCAGTTCTTC.

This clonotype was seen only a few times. CDR3 residues: CASSLGGRNYEQYF. CDR3 in DNA: TGTGCCAGCAGCTTAGGGGGCAGGAACTACGAGCAGTACTTC. This chain connects TRBV7-8 to TRBJ2-7, with a weak D call TRBD1 (5 bases). The CDR3 runs 14 residues. Between the trimmed V and J ends, which lost 1 base and 3 bases, there was a span of 10 bases. Germline V CDR1 and CDR2: SGHVS, FQNEAQ.

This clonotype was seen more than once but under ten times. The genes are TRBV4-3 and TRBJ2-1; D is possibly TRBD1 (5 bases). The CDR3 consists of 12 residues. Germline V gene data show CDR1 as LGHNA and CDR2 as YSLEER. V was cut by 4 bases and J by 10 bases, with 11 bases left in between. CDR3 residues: CASSPQGSEQFF. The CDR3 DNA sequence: TGCGCCAGCAGCCCCCAGGGCAGCGAGCAGTTCTTC.

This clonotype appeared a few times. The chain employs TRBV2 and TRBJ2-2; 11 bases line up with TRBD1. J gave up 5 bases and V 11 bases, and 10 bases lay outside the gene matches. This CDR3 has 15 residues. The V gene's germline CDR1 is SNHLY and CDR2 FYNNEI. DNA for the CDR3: TGTGCCTCCAATGGACAGGGGGCCCTAACCGGGGAGCTGTTTTTT. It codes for CASNGQGALTGELFF.

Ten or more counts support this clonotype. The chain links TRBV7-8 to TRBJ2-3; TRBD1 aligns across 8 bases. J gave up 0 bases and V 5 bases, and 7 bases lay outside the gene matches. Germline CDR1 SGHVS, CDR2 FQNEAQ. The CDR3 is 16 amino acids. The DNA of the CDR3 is TGTGCCAGCAGCAAGCGGACAGGGACTAGCACAGATACGCAGTATTTT. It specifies CASSKRTGTSTDTQYF. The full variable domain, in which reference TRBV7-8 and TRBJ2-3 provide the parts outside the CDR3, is GAGVSQSPRYKVAKRGQDVALRCDPISGHVSLFWYQQALGQGPEFLTYFQNEAQLDKSGLPSDRFFAERPEGSVSTLKIQRTQQEDSAVYLCASSKRTGTSTDTQYFGPGTRLTVL.

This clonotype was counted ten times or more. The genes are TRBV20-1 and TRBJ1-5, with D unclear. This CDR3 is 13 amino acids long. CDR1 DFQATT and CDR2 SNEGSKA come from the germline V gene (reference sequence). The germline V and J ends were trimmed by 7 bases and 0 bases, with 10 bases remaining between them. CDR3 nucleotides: TGCAGTGTATCCCCGGGTAGCAATCAGCCCCAGCATTTT. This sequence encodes CSVSPGSNQPQHF.

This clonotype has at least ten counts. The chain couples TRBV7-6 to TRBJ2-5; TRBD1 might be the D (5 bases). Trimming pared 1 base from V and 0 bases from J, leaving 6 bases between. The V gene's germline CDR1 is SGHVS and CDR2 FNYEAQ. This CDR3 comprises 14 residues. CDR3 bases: TGTGCCAGCAGCTTAGGGACAAACCAAGAGACCCAGTACTTC. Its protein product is CASSLGTNQETQYF.

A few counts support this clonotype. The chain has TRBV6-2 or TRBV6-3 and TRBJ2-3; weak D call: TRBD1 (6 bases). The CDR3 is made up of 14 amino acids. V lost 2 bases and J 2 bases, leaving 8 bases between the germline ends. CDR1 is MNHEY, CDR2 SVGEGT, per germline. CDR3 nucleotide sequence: TGTGCCAGCAGTTACAGGGGGTCCACAGATACGCAGTATTTT. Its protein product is CASSYRGSTDTQYF.

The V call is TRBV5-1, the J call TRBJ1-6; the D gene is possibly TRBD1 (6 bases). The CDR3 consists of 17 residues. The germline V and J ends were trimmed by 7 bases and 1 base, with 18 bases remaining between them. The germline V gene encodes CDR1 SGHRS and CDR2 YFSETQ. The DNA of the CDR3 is TGCGCCAGCCTAAACAGGGTCACGGCTTCCTATAATTCACCCCTCCACTTT. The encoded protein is CASLNRVTASYNSPLHF.